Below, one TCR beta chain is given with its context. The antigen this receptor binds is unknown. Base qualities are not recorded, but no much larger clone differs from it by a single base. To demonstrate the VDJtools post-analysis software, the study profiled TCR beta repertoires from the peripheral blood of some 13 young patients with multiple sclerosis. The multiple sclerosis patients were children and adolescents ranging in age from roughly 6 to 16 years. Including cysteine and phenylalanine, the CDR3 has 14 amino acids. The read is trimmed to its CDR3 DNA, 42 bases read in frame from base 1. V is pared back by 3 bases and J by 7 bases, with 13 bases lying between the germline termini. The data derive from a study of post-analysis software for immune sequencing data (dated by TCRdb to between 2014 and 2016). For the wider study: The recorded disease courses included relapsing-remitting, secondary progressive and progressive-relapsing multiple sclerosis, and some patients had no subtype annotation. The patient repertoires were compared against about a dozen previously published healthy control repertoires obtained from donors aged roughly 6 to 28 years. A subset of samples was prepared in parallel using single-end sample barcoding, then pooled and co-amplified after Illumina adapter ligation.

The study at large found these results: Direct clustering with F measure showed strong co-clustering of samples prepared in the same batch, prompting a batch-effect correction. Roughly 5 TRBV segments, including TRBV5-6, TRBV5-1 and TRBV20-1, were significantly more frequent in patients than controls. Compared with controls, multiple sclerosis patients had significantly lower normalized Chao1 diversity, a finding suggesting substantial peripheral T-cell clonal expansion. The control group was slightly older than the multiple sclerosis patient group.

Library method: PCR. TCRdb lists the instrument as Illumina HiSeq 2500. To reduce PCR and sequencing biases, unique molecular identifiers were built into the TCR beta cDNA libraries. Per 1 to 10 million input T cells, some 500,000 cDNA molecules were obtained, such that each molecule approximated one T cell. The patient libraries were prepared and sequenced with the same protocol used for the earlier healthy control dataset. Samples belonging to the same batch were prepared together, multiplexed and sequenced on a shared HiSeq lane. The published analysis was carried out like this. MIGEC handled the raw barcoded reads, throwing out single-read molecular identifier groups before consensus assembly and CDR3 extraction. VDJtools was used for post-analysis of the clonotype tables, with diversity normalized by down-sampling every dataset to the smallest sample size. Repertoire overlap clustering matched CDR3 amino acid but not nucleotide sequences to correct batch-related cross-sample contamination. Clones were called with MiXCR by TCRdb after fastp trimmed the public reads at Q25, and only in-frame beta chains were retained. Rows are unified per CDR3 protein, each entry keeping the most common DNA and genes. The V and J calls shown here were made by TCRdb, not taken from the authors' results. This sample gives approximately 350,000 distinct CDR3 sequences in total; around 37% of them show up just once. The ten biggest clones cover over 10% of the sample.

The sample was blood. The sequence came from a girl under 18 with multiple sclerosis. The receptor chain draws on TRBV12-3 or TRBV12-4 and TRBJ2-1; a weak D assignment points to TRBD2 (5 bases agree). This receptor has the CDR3 CASSLERRSNEQFF. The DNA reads TGTGCCAGCAGTTTGGAAAGGAGGTCAAATGAGCAGTTCTTC.